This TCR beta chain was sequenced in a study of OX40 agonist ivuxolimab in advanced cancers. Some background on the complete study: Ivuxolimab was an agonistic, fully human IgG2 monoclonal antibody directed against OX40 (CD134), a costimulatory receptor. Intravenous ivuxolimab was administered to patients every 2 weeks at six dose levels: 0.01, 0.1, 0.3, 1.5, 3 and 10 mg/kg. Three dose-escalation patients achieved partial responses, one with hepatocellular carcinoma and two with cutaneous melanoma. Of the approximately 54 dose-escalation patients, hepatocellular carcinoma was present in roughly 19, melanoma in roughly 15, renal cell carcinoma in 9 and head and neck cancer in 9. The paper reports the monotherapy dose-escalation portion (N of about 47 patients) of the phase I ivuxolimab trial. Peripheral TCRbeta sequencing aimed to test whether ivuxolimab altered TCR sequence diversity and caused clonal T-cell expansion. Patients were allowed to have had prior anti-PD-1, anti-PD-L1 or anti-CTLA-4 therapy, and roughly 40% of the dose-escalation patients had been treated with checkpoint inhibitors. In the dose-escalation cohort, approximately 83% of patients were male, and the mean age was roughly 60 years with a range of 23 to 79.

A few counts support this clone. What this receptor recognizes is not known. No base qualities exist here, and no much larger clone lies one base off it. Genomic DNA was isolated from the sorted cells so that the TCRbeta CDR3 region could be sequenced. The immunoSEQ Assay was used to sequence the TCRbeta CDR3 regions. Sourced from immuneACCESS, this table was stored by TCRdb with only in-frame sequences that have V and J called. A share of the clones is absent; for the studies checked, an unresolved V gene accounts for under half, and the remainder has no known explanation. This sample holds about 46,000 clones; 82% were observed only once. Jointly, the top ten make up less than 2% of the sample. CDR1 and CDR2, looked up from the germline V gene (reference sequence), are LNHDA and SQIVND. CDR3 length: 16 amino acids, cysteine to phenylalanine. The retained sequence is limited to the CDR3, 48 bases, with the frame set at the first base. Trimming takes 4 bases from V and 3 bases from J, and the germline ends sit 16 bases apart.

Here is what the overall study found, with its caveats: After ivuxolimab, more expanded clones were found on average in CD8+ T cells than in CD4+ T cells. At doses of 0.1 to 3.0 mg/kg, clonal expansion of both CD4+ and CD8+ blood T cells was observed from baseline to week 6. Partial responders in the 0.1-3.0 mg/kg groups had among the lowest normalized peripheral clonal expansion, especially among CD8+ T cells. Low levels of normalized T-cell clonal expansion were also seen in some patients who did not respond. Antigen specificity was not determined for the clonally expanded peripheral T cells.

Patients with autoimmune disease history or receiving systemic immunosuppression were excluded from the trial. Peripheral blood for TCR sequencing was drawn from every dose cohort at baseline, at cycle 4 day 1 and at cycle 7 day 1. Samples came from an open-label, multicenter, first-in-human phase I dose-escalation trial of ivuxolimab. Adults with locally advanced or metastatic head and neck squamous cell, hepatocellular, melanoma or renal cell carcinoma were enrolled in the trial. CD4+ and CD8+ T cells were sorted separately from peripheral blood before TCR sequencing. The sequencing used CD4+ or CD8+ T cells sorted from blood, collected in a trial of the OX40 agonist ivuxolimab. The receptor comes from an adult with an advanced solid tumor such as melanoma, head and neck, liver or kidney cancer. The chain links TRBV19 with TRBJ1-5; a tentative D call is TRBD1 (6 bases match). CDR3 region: CASSNYREKNNQPQHF. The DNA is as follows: TGTGCCAGTAGTAATTACAGGGAGAAGAACAATCAGCCCCAGCATTTT.